This entry is about one T cell receptor (beta chain). CDR1 and CDR2 from the germline V gene are KGHDR and SFDVKD. CDR3 size: 15 residues. The ends were cut back, 5 bases at V and 4 bases at J, with 14 bases in the middle. This table comes from immunoSEQ multiplex PCR, and its TCRdb copy is limited to in-frame clones, with some not included. Counted here are fewer than 95,000 clones, around nine tenths occurring once; the ten biggest clones make up more than 20%. The record originates from a study of control samples from healthy donors and cancer patients. The J gene is TRBJ2-1, the V gene TRBV24-1; D may be TRBD2 (6 bases). The clonotype comes from a man aged 25 to 40 in good health. Sequenced material: blood. The CDR3 DNA reads as TGTGCCACCAGTGGCCTAGCGCCCGGGTACAATGAGCAGTTCTTC. Its protein product is CATSGLAPGYNEQFF.